A selection of T cell receptor beta chains follows, all from one sample in a study of T-cell reconstitution after alpha-beta-depleted transplantation in children. TCRdb re-analysed the PCR reads in MiXCR, keeping a single row per CDR3 protein. This table has approximately 98,000 distinct CDR3 sequences, approximately 6.4% appearing once. The specimen was PBMCs, mostly from graft donor cells, collected 360 days after TCRalphabeta/CD19-depleted stem cell transplant. Receptor source: a male patient aged 2-10 years who had a stem cell transplant for acute lymphoblastic leukemia, so the T cells may come from the graft donor. The CDR3 runs from the conserved cysteine through the conserved F or W. A D gene is named only where the DNA matches it firmly. The listing skips clone size in some rows; elsewhere it reads once, few, many or a size class.

V: TRBV28; J: TRBJ2-1; size: many; length: 11; D: -; DNA: TGTGCCAGCAGTCCCCTGCGGGAGCAGTTCTTC; CDR3: CASSPLREQFF
V: TRBV6-1; J: TRBJ2-7; size: few; length: 14; D: -; DNA: TGTGCCAGCAGTGAAGAAGGCAGGGGCTACGAGCAGTACTTC; CDR3: CASSEEGRGYEQYF
V: TRBV7-2; J: TRBJ2-7; size: many; length: 13; D: -; DNA: TGTGCCAGCAGTTCAACACCTTCCTACGAGCAGTACTTC; CDR3: CASSSTPSYEQYF
V: TRBV5-1; J: TRBJ2-7; size: -; length: 17; D: TRBD1; DNA: TGCGCCAGCAGCTCCAGAAGACAGGGATGGGGTTCCTACGAGCAGTACTTC; CDR3: CASSSRRQGWGSYEQYF
V: TRBV7-8; J: TRBJ1-2; size: few; length: 15; D: -; DNA: TGTGCCAGCAGCTTAGAGTGGAAAGGGACCTATGGCTACACCTTC; CDR3: CASSLEWKGTYGYTF
V: TRBV11-2; J: TRBJ2-5; size: many; length: 15; D: TRBD2; DNA: TGTGCCAGCAGCTTACTGGCGGGAGGTCAAGAGACCCAGTACTTC; CDR3: CASSLLAGGQETQYF
V: TRBV21-1; J: TRBJ1-6; size: many; length: 12; D: -; DNA: TGTGCCGCCCAGGGACGAAAATCACCCCTCCACTTT; CDR3: CAAQGRKSPLHF
V: TRBV3-1; J: TRBJ2-1; size: few; length: 15; D: -; DNA: TGTGCCAGCAGCCAAGGAAGTTCACTCTCCAATGAGCAGTTCTTC; CDR3: CASSQGSSLSNEQFF
V: TRBV4-1; J: TRBJ2-7; size: few; length: 14; D: -; DNA: TGCGCCAGCAGCCAAGATGAGCCTTCCTACGAGCAGTACTTC; CDR3: CASSQDEPSYEQYF
V: TRBV14; J: TRBJ2-7; size: few; length: 13; D: -; DNA: TGTGCCAGCAGCCAAGGACAGCTGGGCGAGCAGTACTTC; CDR3: CASSQGQLGEQYF
V: TRBV28; J: TRBJ2-3; size: few; length: 17; D: -; DNA: TGTGCCAGCAGTTTTAGGCTAGGAGCCACCGAGGCAGATACGCAGTATTTT; CDR3: CASSFRLGATEADTQYF
V: TRBV7-9; J: TRBJ2-5; size: -; length: 13; D: -; DNA: TGTGCCAGCAGCTTACTAGACTGGGAGACCCAGTACTTC; CDR3: CASSLLDWETQYF
V: TRBV7-3; J: TRBJ2-2; size: few; length: 15; D: TRBD1; DNA: TGTGCCAGCAGCCGAGACAGGGGTGACACCGGGGAGCTGTTTTTT; CDR3: CASSRDRGDTGELFF
V: TRBV7-9; J: TRBJ2-3; size: many; length: 13; D: -; DNA: TGTGCCAGCAGCTCCGACGGGACAGATACGCAGTATTTT; CDR3: CASSSDGTDTQYF
V: TRBV29-1; J: TRBJ2-7; size: many; length: 13; D: TRBD2; DNA: TGCAGCGTGGGCGGGGGGTACTCCTACGAGCAGTACTTC; CDR3: CSVGGGYSYEQYF
V: TRBV28; J: TRBJ2-2; size: many; length: 15; D: TRBD2; DNA: TGTGCCAGCAGCTTGACTAGCGGGAGAGTCGGGGAGCTGTTTTTT; CDR3: CASSLTSGRVGELFF
V: TRBV5-1; J: TRBJ2-2; size: many; length: 15; D: TRBD1; DNA: TGCGCCAGCAGCCCTGACAGGGTCAACACCGGGGAGCTGTTTTTT; CDR3: CASSPDRVNTGELFF
V: TRBV18; J: TRBJ1-5; size: -; length: 15; D: -; DNA: TGTGCCAGCTCACCTTCAGGGAAGGACAATCAGCCCCAGCATTTT; CDR3: CASSPSGKDNQPQHF
V: TRBV6-2/TRBV6-3; J: TRBJ1-4; size: many; length: 15; D: -; DNA: TGTGCCAGCAGTTACCGACGCGACAAGAATGAAAAACTGTTTTTT; CDR3: CASSYRRDKNEKLFF
V: TRBV4-3; J: TRBJ2-3; size: many; length: 15; D: TRBD2; DNA: TGCGCCAGCAGCCAAGACCCTAGCGGGAGTGATACGCAGTATTTT; CDR3: CASSQDPSGSDTQYF
V: TRBV4-3; J: TRBJ2-4; size: -; length: 17; D: -; DNA: TGCGCCAGCAGCCAAGGTATCCGCGTGGGGGCCAAAAACATTCAGTACTTC; CDR3: CASSQGIRVGAKNIQYF
V: TRBV20-1; J: TRBJ2-2; size: few; length: 18; D: TRBD2; DNA: TGCAGTGCTTCGCGGACTAGCGGAATACGACCGAACACCGGGGAGCTGTTTTTT; CDR3: CSASRTSGIRPNTGELFF
V: TRBV28; J: TRBJ1-5; size: many; length: 14; D: -; DNA: TGTGCCAGCAGTTTATCGGGACTAGCACAGCCCCAGCATTTT; CDR3: CASSLSGLAQPQHF
V: TRBV5-1; J: TRBJ1-1; size: many; length: 16; D: -; DNA: TGCGCCAGCAAGGGGGGGGGAGGGGCCCCGAACACTGAAGCTTTCTTT; CDR3: CASKGGGGAPNTEAFF
V: TRBV18; J: TRBJ2-5; size: -; length: 14; D: -; DNA: TGTGCCAGCTCACCAGGGGCTGTCCAAGAGACCCAGTACTTC; CDR3: CASSPGAVQETQYF
V: TRBV7-2; J: TRBJ2-7; size: few; length: 16; D: TRBD2; DNA: TGTGCCAGCAGCTTAGAGGCGGGAGATTGGCCCTACGAGCAGTACTTC; CDR3: CASSLEAGDWPYEQYF
V: TRBV10-3; J: TRBJ2-7; size: few; length: 12; D: -; DNA: TGTGCCAGCGGAAGGTCAACCCTCGAGCAGTACTTC; CDR3: CASGRSTLEQYF
V: TRBV4-3; J: TRBJ1-3; size: many; length: 15; D: TRBD1; DNA: TGCGCCAGCAGCCACCGTGGACAGGGGAAAAACACCATATATTTT; CDR3: CASSHRGQGKNTIYF
V: TRBV10-3; J: TRBJ2-4; size: many; length: 15; D: -; DNA: TGTGCCATCAGTCGCGGGGCAGGGGTCAAAAACATTCAGTACTTC; CDR3: CAISRGAGVKNIQYF
V: TRBV2; J: TRBJ2-7; size: few; length: 15; D: -; DNA: TGTGCCAGCAGTGAAGAGGGTAAGCGCTACTACGAGCAGTACTTC; CDR3: CASSEEGKRYYEQYF
V: TRBV10-2; J: TRBJ1-2; size: many; length: 14; D: -; DNA: TGCGCCAGCATTTCAGGGGCGACTAACTATGGCTACACCTTC; CDR3: CASISGATNYGYTF
V: TRBV29-1; J: TRBJ2-2; size: many; length: 16; D: TRBD2; DNA: TGCAGCGTGGAGGGACTAGCGGGAGTGGACACCGGGGAGCTGTTTTTT; CDR3: CSVEGLAGVDTGELFF
V: TRBV20-1; J: TRBJ2-7; size: many; length: 12; D: -; DNA: TGCAGTGCTAGCGGGGCTTACTACGAGCAGTACTTC; CDR3: CSASGAYYEQYF
V: TRBV2; J: TRBJ2-7; size: many; length: 15; D: TRBD2; DNA: TGTGCCAGCAGTCTACTAGCGGGAGGGAAGAACGAGCAGTACTTC; CDR3: CASSLLAGGKNEQYF
V: TRBV18; J: TRBJ2-2; size: few; length: 17; D: -; DNA: TGTGCCAGCTCCCGAATCGTGCAGAATTATAAGGCCGGGGAGCTGTTTTTT; CDR3: CASSRIVQNYKAGELFF
V: TRBV10-3; J: TRBJ2-5; size: -; length: 17; D: -; DNA: TGTGCCATCAGTGAGGCGATAAAGGGGGGAGTCCAAGAGACCCAGTACTTC; CDR3: CAISEAIKGGVQETQYF